Listed below are T cell receptor beta chains from one sample, sequenced in a study of early T cells in non-severe SARS-CoV-2 infection. TCRdb passed the 5' RACE reads through MiXCR, listing each CDR3 protein once. The data show some 48,000 distinct CDR3 sequences, about 6.2% seen once. Source: whole blood, taken at baseline. The receptor set was obtained from an adult who was a healthcare worker with PCR-confirmed SARS-CoV-2 infection or an uninfected control (not recorded which). Both conserved end residues are part of each CDR3. The order of the fields is CDR3 length, V gene, D gene, J gene, clone size, CDR3 DNA, CDR3 protein. The D gene is left open where the match is weak. Size values are once, few and many counts, or a class for expanded clones, and some rows have none.

len: 16; v_gene: TRBV7-2; d_gene: -; j_gene: TRBJ2-6; abundance: few; CDR3nt: TGTGCCAGCAGCCCCCAACGGGGGCCTGGGGCCAACGTCCTGACTTTC; CDR3aa: CASSPQRGPGANVLTF
len: 16; v_gene: TRBV10-3; d_gene: TRBD1; j_gene: TRBJ1-1; abundance: -; CDR3nt: TGTGCCATCAGTGGAGGGACAGGGGCGCTAAACACTGAAGCTTTCTTT; CDR3aa: CAISGGTGALNTEAFF
len: 16; v_gene: TRBV18; d_gene: -; j_gene: TRBJ2-3; abundance: few; CDR3nt: TGTGCCAGCTCACCACTGGGGCGGGAAGCGTCTTTGACGCAGTATTTT; CDR3aa: CASSPLGREASLTQYF
len: 16; v_gene: TRBV5-6; d_gene: TRBD1; j_gene: TRBJ1-2; abundance: few; CDR3nt: TGTGCCAGCAGCATCCACGGGACAGGGGAGAACTATGGCTACACCTTC; CDR3aa: CASSIHGTGENYGYTF
len: 15; v_gene: TRBV28; d_gene: -; j_gene: TRBJ2-1; abundance: few; CDR3nt: TGTGCCAGCAGTTTATTCGGTGCTACCTACAATGAGCAGTTCTTC; CDR3aa: CASSLFGATYNEQFF
len: 11; v_gene: TRBV12-3/TRBV12-4; d_gene: -; j_gene: TRBJ2-4; abundance: many; CDR3nt: TGTGCCAGCAGTAGTAGCAACATTCAGTACTTC; CDR3aa: CASSSSNIQYF
len: 11; v_gene: TRBV19; d_gene: -; j_gene: TRBJ2-7; abundance: many; CDR3nt: TGTGCCAGTAGGGAGGGTCGCCAGCAGTACTTC; CDR3aa: CASREGRQQYF
len: 17; v_gene: TRBV12-3/TRBV12-4; d_gene: TRBD1; j_gene: TRBJ2-7; abundance: few; CDR3nt: TGTGCCAGCAGCCCGACCCGGGACAGGGGGTATCCCTACGAGCAGTACTTC; CDR3aa: CASSPTRDRGYPYEQYF
len: 17; v_gene: TRBV7-2; d_gene: TRBD1; j_gene: TRBJ1-3; abundance: many; CDR3nt: TGTGCCAGCAGCTCGAGACAGGGGATAAGCTCTGGAAACACCATATATTTT; CDR3aa: CASSSRQGISSGNTIYF
len: 13; v_gene: TRBV30; d_gene: -; j_gene: TRBJ2-1; abundance: few; CDR3nt: TGTGCCCGTCCAGAGGCCGGGGGTAATGAGCAGTTCTTC; CDR3aa: CARPEAGGNEQFF
len: 16; v_gene: TRBV4-1; d_gene: TRBD2; j_gene: TRBJ2-7; abundance: once; CDR3nt: TGCGCCAGCAGCCAAGGGACTAGCGGGAGATATTACGAGCAGTACTTC; CDR3aa: CASSQGTSGRYYEQYF
len: 15; v_gene: TRBV20-1; d_gene: TRBD2; j_gene: TRBJ2-1; abundance: -; CDR3nt: TGCAGTGCTCAAAGCGGGAGGGGATCCTACAATGAGCAGTTCTTC; CDR3aa: CSAQSGRGSYNEQFF
len: 16; v_gene: TRBV6-1; d_gene: -; j_gene: TRBJ2-3; abundance: many; CDR3nt: TGTGCCAGCAGTACTACGGGACCCAGGGGCACAGATACGCAGTATTTT; CDR3aa: CASSTTGPRGTDTQYF
len: 14; v_gene: TRBV6-2/TRBV6-3; d_gene: -; j_gene: TRBJ2-7; abundance: -; CDR3nt: TGTGCCAGCAGCCCTCCCAACCAACCGCGGGAGCAGTACTTC; CDR3aa: CASSPPNQPREQYF
len: 17; v_gene: TRBV7-8; d_gene: TRBD2; j_gene: TRBJ2-2; abundance: few; CDR3nt: TGTGCCAGCAGCTTAGGCGGGAGGGCCGATACGACCGGGGAGCTGTTTTTT; CDR3aa: CASSLGGRADTTGELFF
len: 12; v_gene: TRBV11-2; d_gene: -; j_gene: TRBJ2-3; abundance: -; CDR3nt: TGTGCCAGCAGCCCTCCCGAAGATACGCAGTATTTT; CDR3aa: CASSPPEDTQYF
len: 16; v_gene: TRBV7-3; d_gene: TRBD2; j_gene: TRBJ2-1; abundance: -; CDR3nt: TGTGCCAGCAGCTCAACTAGCGGGAGGGCCTGGAATGAGCAGTTCTTC; CDR3aa: CASSSTSGRAWNEQFF
len: 14; v_gene: TRBV30; d_gene: -; j_gene: TRBJ2-2; abundance: -; CDR3nt: TGTGCCTGGAGTGAAGGGTGGAACACCGGGGAGCTGTTTTTT; CDR3aa: CAWSEGWNTGELFF
len: 15; v_gene: TRBV9; d_gene: TRBD1; j_gene: TRBJ2-5; abundance: few; CDR3nt: TGTGCCAGCAGTGCGTCCGGGACAGGGCAAGAGACCCAGTACTTC; CDR3aa: CASSASGTGQETQYF
len: 14; v_gene: TRBV5-1; d_gene: -; j_gene: TRBJ1-2; abundance: many; CDR3nt: TGCGCCAGCAGCTGGACCGGGACTCCGAATGGCTACACCTTC; CDR3aa: CASSWTGTPNGYTF